These 27 T cell receptor beta chains share one sample of origin, sequenced in a study of cytomegalovirus exposure and HLA in healthy donors. The PCR used 60 Vbeta and 13 Jbeta primers. Only in-frame clones appear in the TCRdb table, and some are missing; sequencing was by immunoSEQ multiplex PCR. Of roughly 86,000 clones listed, 70% to 85% were seen once; the top ten hold just over 8%. Sample: PBMCs. Every receptor here comes from a man aged 60 to 75 in good health and CMV-seronegative.

The chain links TRBV5-6 to TRBJ2-5; 8 positions match TRBD1. Germline V gives CDR1 SGHDT, CDR2 YYEEEE. The CDR3 length is 15 residues. V lost 4 bases, J lost 0 bases, and 5 bases stayed unmatched. The CDR3 protein is CASSGPGGYQETQYF. The CDR3 DNA sequence: TGTGCCAGCAGCGGTCCAGGGGGCTACCAAGAGACCCAGTACTTC. Using reference TRBV5-6 and TRBJ2-5 for the parts outside the CDR3, the full variable domain is DAGVTQSPTHLIKTRGQQVTLRCSPKSGHDTVSWYQQALGQGPQFIFQYYEEEERQRGNFPDRFSGHQFPNYSSELNVNALLLGDSALYLCASSGPGGYQETQYFGPGTRLLVL.

This chain links TRBV28 with TRBJ2-1; 15 positions match TRBD2. Germline CDR1 and CDR2: MDHEN and SYDVKM. This CDR3 has 18 amino acids. After removal of 4 bases from V and 5 bases from J, the junction contained 9 bases not matched to a gene. The CDR3: CASSSRTSGRVNDNEQFF. The CDR3 bases are TGTGCCAGCAGTTCGCGGACTAGCGGGAGGGTTAATGACAATGAGCAGTTCTTC.

This chain joins TRBV4-1 and TRBJ2-7; the D gene is possibly TRBD2 (6 bases). There are 17 residues in the CDR3. Trimming shortened V by 1 base and J by 2 bases, and 18 bases separated the two germline ends. Germline CDR1 MGHRA, CDR2 YSYEKL. CDR3 region: CASSQAGWDSSAYEQYF. DNA of the CDR3: TGCGCCAGCAGCCAAGCCGGTTGGGACTCCTCCGCCTACGAGCAGTACTTC.

This clone was observed a handful of times. V is TRBV7-2 and J is TRBJ2-6; D gene unclear. Germline lookup yields CDR1 SGHTA and CDR2 FQGNSA. The germline V and J ends were trimmed by 0 bases and 0 bases, with 3 bases remaining between them. The CDR3 runs to 15 residues. CDR3 residues: CASSLAASGANVLTF. DNA of the CDR3: TGTGCCAGCAGCTTAGCGGCCTCTGGGGCCAACGTCCTGACTTTC.

The chain joins TRBV27 to TRBJ2-7; unclear D gene. The CDR3 totals 14 residues. From germline, CDR1 is MNHEY and CDR2 SMNVEV (reference sequence). Trimming left V 7 bases short and J 3 bases short, with 16 bases between. CDR3 in amino acids: CASMLQASSYEQYF. CDR3 DNA sequence: TGTGCCAGCATGCTTCAGGCCAGTAGCTACGAGCAGTACTTC.

There are a few counts of this clone. Other nucleotide sequences from this sample produce the same CDR3. The V call is TRBV7-9, the J call TRBJ1-4, with D perhaps matching TRBD1 (5 bases). Trimming left V 0 bases short and J 11 bases short, with 13 bases between. CDR1 SEHNR and CDR2 FQNEAQ come from the germline V gene (reference sequence). This CDR3 has 14 residues. The DNA for the CDR3 is TGTGCCAGCAGCTTAGCAGAAGGGGCACGGAAACTGTTTTTT. It specifies CASSLAEGARKLFF.

The J gene is TRBJ2-5, the V gene TRBV5-4, with 8 bases lining up with TRBD2. V lost 1 base, J lost 2 bases, and 4 bases stayed unmatched. Germline V gene sequence: CDR1 SGHNT, CDR2 YYREEE (reference sequence). This CDR3 spans 15 amino acids. The CDR3 region is CASSLRTSPQETQYF. CDR3 bases: TGTGCCAGCAGCTTGAGGACTAGCCCTCAAGAGACCCAGTACTTC.

The chain carries TRBV4-3 and TRBJ2-5; 7 positions match TRBD2. Germline loops: CDR1 LGHNA, CDR2 YSLEER. This CDR3 is 15 amino acids long. Losses at the gene ends were 1 base for V and 5 bases for J; bases not matched to a gene: 7. Here the CDR3 reads CASSQARTRDETQYF. The CDR3 DNA reads as TGCGCCAGCAGCCAAGCGAGGACTAGAGACGAGACCCAGTACTTC.

In DNA form, the CDR3 reads TGTGCCAGCAGTGGCCCCCTAGGAGAGCAGTTCTTC. Amino acids: CASSGPLGEQFF. The chain recombines TRBV6-4 with TRBJ2-1; D call uncertain. V was pared by 4 bases and J by 10 bases, with 11 bases between. CDR1 is MRHNA and CDR2 is SNTAGT in the germline V gene. CDR3 length: 12 amino acids.

The chain carries TRBV4-2 and TRBJ2-7, with TRBD2 matching over 8 bases. Trimming cost V 4 bases and J 3 bases; bases outside gene matches: 11. The CDR3 runs 16 residues. The germline CDR1 and CDR2 sequences are LGHNA and YNFKEQ. In nucleotides, the CDR3 is TGTGCCAGCAGCCGGGAGGGGAAGAGCGGGAGCTACGAGCAGTACTTC. This codes for CASSREGKSGSYEQYF.

This rearrangement joins TRBV11-2 to TRBJ1-2; D is perhaps TRBD1 (5 bases). The ends were cut back, 0 bases at V and 6 bases at J, with 20 bases in the middle. Germline lookup yields CDR1 SGHAT and CDR2 FQNNGV. There are 17 residues in the CDR3. CDR3 loop: CASSLDWGGTTAHGYTF. The CDR3 DNA reads as TGTGCCAGCAGCTTAGATTGGGGGGGGACGACTGCGCATGGCTACACCTTC.

The chain uses TRBV30 and TRBJ2-2; TRBD1 matches 7 bases. The CDR3 runs 13 residues. V gave up 3 bases and J gave up 8 bases; unmatched junction bases: 6. Germline lookup yields CDR1 GTSNPN and CDR2 SVGIG (reference sequence). The CDR3 loop is CAWRTGMIGELFF. CDR3 nucleotides: TGTGCCTGGAGGACAGGGATGATAGGGGAGCTGTTTTTT.

This rearrangement joins TRBV9 to TRBJ1-5; no firm D call. Trimming shortened V by 0 bases and J by 3 bases, and 10 bases separated the two germline ends. Germline values: CDR1 SGDLS, CDR2 YYNGEE. CDR3 length equals 15 residues. The CDR3 here is CASSVGDSANQPQHF. CDR3 sequence (DNA): TGTGCCAGCAGCGTAGGTGATAGCGCCAATCAGCCCCAGCATTTT.

This clone appeared once. The V and J genes are TRBV7-2 and TRBJ2-5; 7 bases are a match to TRBD2. The germline gives CDR1 SGHTA, CDR2 FQGNSA. Trimming cost V 5 bases and J 5 bases; bases outside gene matches: 8. This CDR3 region has 14 residues. In DNA form, the CDR3 reads TGTGCCAGCAGCCCGAGGACTAGTAGGGAGACCCAGTACTTC. This gives the protein CASSPRTSRETQYF.

This chain uses TRBV28 with TRBJ2-3, with unresolved D. This CDR3 has 15 residues. Trimming left V 3 bases short and J 2 bases short, with 12 bases between. Germline assignment: CDR1 MDHEN and CDR2 SYDVKM. The CDR3 here is CASSLLVPTTDTQYF. Here the CDR3 DNA reads TGTGCCAGCAGTTTGCTAGTCCCCACCACAGATACGCAGTATTTT.

The V call is TRBV2, the J call TRBJ2-2; 9 positions agree with TRBD2. Trimming took 7 bases from V and 3 from J; bases not matched to a gene: 12. The germline CDR1 and CDR2 sequences are SNHLY and FYNNEI. This CDR3 contains 17 residues. The CDR3: CASKDTGRGGDTGELFF. The DNA of the CDR3 is TGTGCCAGCAAGGATACTGGGCGGGGGGGCGACACCGGGGAGCTGTTTTTT.

The rearrangement links TRBV6-5 to TRBJ1-2; D possibly corresponds to TRBD1 (6 bases). CDR3 length: 12 residues. The V and J ends lost 4 bases and 7 bases respectively, with 10 bases between them. Germline CDR1 and CDR2: MNHEY and SVGAGI. This CDR3 is CASSLQGSGYTF. The CDR3 DNA follows: TGTGCCAGCAGTTTGCAGGGGTCTGGCTACACCTTC.

This chain uses TRBV2 with TRBJ1-5; TRBD1 might be the D (5 bases). Trimming left V 6 bases short and J 6 bases short, with 9 bases between. The CDR3 sequence is 12 residues long. Germline CDR1 SNHLY, CDR2 FYNNEI. CDR3 region: CASSLGGQPQHF. The CDR3 DNA is TGTGCCAGCAGCCTGGGGGGTCAGCCCCAGCATTTT.

The chain combines TRBV9 with TRBJ2-2; possibly TRBD2 for D (5 bases). Germline V gene data show CDR1 as SGDLS and CDR2 as YYNGEE. V lost 0 bases and J lost 6, with 18 bases in between. CDR3 size: 17 residues. In DNA form, the CDR3 reads TGTGCCAGCAGCGTAGGGTTCCTGTCTAGCCGGGCCGGGGAGCTGTTTTTT. Translated: CASSVGFLSSRAGELFF.

The chain joins TRBV19 to TRBJ2-1; TRBD2 matches at 8 bases. Unmatched junction bases numbered 9, after V lost 3 bases and J lost 11 bases. Germline assignment: CDR1 LNHDA and CDR2 SQIVND (reference sequence). The CDR3 extends over 14 amino acids. The CDR3 loop is CASSIPGRDSKQFF. The DNA for the CDR3 is TGTGCCAGTAGTATTCCCGGGAGGGACTCTAAGCAGTTCTTC.

The J gene is TRBJ1-1, the V gene TRBV7-9, with 7 bases identical to TRBD1. The CDR3 runs 17 residues. CDR1 and CDR2 (germline): SEHNR, FQNEAQ (reference sequence). V lost 2 bases, J lost 3 bases, and 12 bases stayed unmatched. The chain's CDR3 is CASSLPRQGPRDTEAFF. As DNA, the CDR3 is TGTGCCAGCAGCTTACCCAGACAGGGTCCGAGGGACACTGAAGCTTTCTTT.

V gene TRBV28 combines with J gene TRBJ1-5; tentatively, D is TRBD1 (6 bases). With 8 bases removed from V and 3 bases from J, the gap between germline ends came to 11 bases. Looked up from germline, CDR1 is MDHEN and CDR2 is SYDVKM. CDR3 length: 13 residues. CDR3 nucleotides: TGTGCCAGCGATTACAGGGACAATCAGCCCCAGCATTTT. Protein: CASDYRDNQPQHF.

Written as DNA, the CDR3 is TGTGCCACCAGCAGAGATCCTGGTAGCGGCTACGAGCAGTACTTC. Its translation is CATSRDPGSGYEQYF. The chain is built from TRBV15 and TRBJ2-7; possible D gene TRBD2, 6 bases. This CDR3 region has 15 residues. Trimming shortened V by 0 bases and J by 3 bases, and 12 bases separated the two germline ends. The germline V gene has CDR1 LNHNV and CDR2 YYDKDF (reference sequence). The full variable domain, in which reference TRBV15 and TRBJ2-7 provide the parts outside the CDR3, is DAMVIQNPRYQVTQFGKPVTLSCSQTLNHNVMYWYQQKSSQAPKLLFHYYDKDFNNEADTPDNFQSRRPNTSFCFLDIRSPGLGDTAMYLCATSRDPGSGYEQYFGPGTRLTVT.

The chain carries TRBV7-2 and TRBJ2-2; TRBD2 matches 10 bases. Losses at the gene ends were 5 bases for V and 5 bases for J; bases not matched to a gene: 5. The length of the CDR3 is 15 residues. From germline, CDR1 is SGHTA and CDR2 FQGNSA. The CDR3 region is CASSTLAGETGELFF. The CDR3 nucleotides read TGTGCCAGCAGCACCCTAGCGGGGGAGACCGGGGAGCTGTTTTTT. Combining the CDR3 with reference TRBV7-2 and TRBJ2-2 gives the whole variable domain GAGVSQSPSNKVTEKGKDVELRCDPISGHTALYWYRQSLGQGLEFLIYFQGNSAPDKSGLPSDRFSAERTGGSVSTLTIQRTQQEDSAVYLCASSTLAGETGELFFGEGSRLTVL.

This clone was seen more than once but under ten times. V usage is TRBV7-2 and J usage is TRBJ2-1, with 10 bases that match TRBD2. V lost 6 bases to trimming and J lost 5 bases; unmatched junction nucleotides: 7. The germline V gene encodes CDR1 SGHTA and CDR2 FQGNSA. The CDR3 runs 15 residues. The CDR3 is CASRQTSGANNEQFF. The CDR3 DNA sequence: TGTGCCAGCAGACAAACTAGCGGGGCAAACAATGAGCAGTTCTTC.

The chain uses TRBV7-9 and TRBJ2-1; no definite D call. The germline CDR1 and CDR2 sequences are SEHNR and FQNEAQ (reference sequence). V lost 5 bases to trimming and J lost 7 bases, with 6 bases between them. The CDR3 spans 11 residues. The CDR3 sequence is CASSPANEQFF. The CDR3 coding sequence is TGTGCCAGCAGCCCCGCGAATGAGCAGTTCTTC.

CDR3 sequence reads: CASSQVRSSGANVLTF. As DNA, the CDR3 is TGCGCCAGCAGCCAAGTTCGGAGCTCTGGGGCCAACGTCCTGACTTTC. The rearrangement joins TRBV4-1 to TRBJ2-6; D unclear. Germline CDR1 reads MGHRA; CDR2 reads YSYEKL. Trimming pared 1 base from V and 0 bases from J, leaving 7 bases between. This CDR3 spans 16 amino acids.